This T cell receptor beta chain derives from a study of blood T cell repertoires in COVID-19. As for the study in general: Donors in the United States, Italy and Spain gave samples during acute or convalescent COVID-19. Nucleic acid was either cDNA or gDNA, and it came from T cells, B-cell-depleted T cells, or PBMCs.

The V end was cut by 0 bases, the J end by 2 bases, with 13 bases between. Per the germline V gene, CDR1 is LGHNA and CDR2 is YSLEER. The CDR3 is made up of 16 amino acids. Original analysis: Reference gene primers were amplified, and this amplification served to estimate nucleated cell counts. Produced via immunoSEQ multiplex PCR; TCRdb's table is partial and in-frame only. The V and J calls and clone size come from that table; D and trimming were worked out from the DNA. The data hold about 210,000 clones, with 80% to 90% observed a single time. The rearrangement joins TRBV4-3 to TRBJ1-1; perhaps TRBD1 as D (5 bases). Sequenced sample: peripheral blood. The sequence derives from a woman in her 40s with active or convalescent COVID-19. The CDR3 region has the DNA TGCGCCAGCAGCCAAGATGGGGCAGGATCAAACACTGAAGCTTTCTTT. Translating it yields CASSQDGAGSNTEAFF.